This T cell receptor (beta chain) was obtained from a study of OX40 agonist ivuxolimab in advanced cancers. Background on the study: Participants could have had prior anti-PD-1, anti-PD-L1 or anti-CTLA-4 therapy, and less than 45% had some. Three patients got partial responses; one had hepatocellular carcinoma and two had cutaneous melanoma. Study outcomes and limitations: Expanded clones tended on average to be more numerous among CD8+ T cells than CD4+.

A history of autoimmune disease or systemic immunosuppression excluded patients. Details on this clone: Its cognate antigen is unknown.

The table came from immunoSEQ multiplex PCR; TCRdb's copy has only in-frame clones and leaves some out. The table shows tens of thousands of clones, with 85% to 95% occurring only once. V shed 5 bases and J 7 bases; nucleotides not matched to a gene: 14. Germline values: CDR1 MDHEN, CDR2 SYDVKM. CDR3 length: 17 residues. The TCR sequence derives from an adult with an advanced solid tumor such as melanoma, head and neck, liver or kidney cancer. This chain joins TRBV28 and TRBJ2-1, with TRBD1 matching over 10 bases. Material: CD4+ or CD8+ T cells sorted from blood, obtained in a trial of the OX40 agonist ivuxolimab. The CDR3 DNA sequence: TGTGCCAGCAGTGAACCGGGACAGGGGCGGTTTCTTAATGAGCAGTTCTTC. Protein: CASSEPGQGRFLNEQFF.